The rows below give T cell receptor beta chains drawn from one sample of a study of molecular identifiers for immune sequencing clone quantification. One entry per CDR3 protein results from TCRdb running MiXCR on the PCR reads. The sample has under 15,000 distinct CDR3 sequences, 18% seen once. The sequenced sample consisted of naive CD8+ T cells from blood, with Jurkat cell RNA spiked in. These receptors all stem from a human donor in good health. Some libraries in this study had Jurkat cell RNA spiked in. The CDR3 runs from the conserved cysteine through the conserved F or W. The D gene is left open where the match is weak. The size of a clone is reported for some rows only, either as once, few or many, or as a class for expanded clones.

>TRBJ2-5|TRBD2|12|TRBV20-1|many
CSVEGLANPQYF
TGCAGTGTTGAGGGACTAGCTAATCCCCAGTACTTC
>TRBJ1-1|.|12|TRBV4-1|medium-sized
CASSQGNTEAFF
TGCGCCAGCAGCCAAGGGAACACTGAAGCTTTCTTT
>TRBJ1-2|TRBD1|18|TRBV20-1|few
CSARDVTGDEIYNYGYTF
TGCAGTGCTAGAGATGTGACAGGGGACGAAATTTATAACTATGGCTACACCTTC
>TRBJ2-7|.|12|TRBV13|medium-sized
CASSLGTAVGAF
TGTGCCAGCAGCTTAGGGACAGCGGTAGGGGCTTTC
>TRBJ2-2|.|16|TRBV7-2|medium-sized
CASSLSGTPTWRELFF
TGTGCCAGCAGCTTATCCGGGACCCCTACCTGGAGGGAGCTGTTTTTT
>TRBJ2-6|.|20|TRBV4-2|many
CASSQDKVRAGADGANVLTF
TGTGCCAGCAGCCAAGATAAGGTTCGGGCGGGGGCAGACGGGGCCAACGTCCTGACTTTC
>TRBJ1-1|.|17|TRBV13|.
CASSSVGERGTYTEAFF
TGTGCCAGCAGCTCGGTCGGCGAAAGGGGTACGTACACTGAAGCTTTCTTT
>TRBJ2-2|.|15|TRBV7-7|many
CASSLAQTYTGELFF
TGTGCCAGCAGCTTAGCACAGACATATACCGGGGAGCTGTTTTTT
>TRBJ1-4|TRBD1|18|TRBV12-3/TRBV12-4|.
CASASGRGRAPTNEKLFF
TGTGCCAGCGCTTCGGGCAGGGGGCGAGCCCCCACAAATGAAAAACTGTTTTTT
>TRBJ2-5|.|15|TRBV7-9|many
CASSLLTVLEETQYF
TGTGCCAGCAGCTTACTTACGGTTCTAGAAGAGACCCAGTACTTC
>TRBJ2-7|.|15|TRBV27|.
CASSLGVSGSYEQYF
TGTGCCAGCAGTTTAGGAGTTTCAGGGAGTTACGAGCAGTACTTC
>TRBJ2-6|.|15|TRBV11-2|many
CASRHPGGLANVLTF
TGTGCCAGCAGACACCCCGGGGGGCTTGCCAACGTCCTGACTTTC
>TRBJ2-2|TRBD2|16|TRBV5-4|few
CASSSTSGSFTGELFF
TGTGCCAGCAGCTCCACTAGCGGGTCGTTCACCGGGGAGCTGTTTTTT
>TRBJ2-3|.|14|TRBV30|.
CAWSFLAEGDTQYF
TGTGCCTGGAGTTTTCTTGCTGAGGGGGATACGCAGTATTTT
>TRBJ1-5|TRBD1|15|TRBV7-9|medium-sized
CASSSDREVDQPQHF
TGTGCCAGCAGCTCGGACAGGGAAGTCGATCAGCCCCAGCATTTT
>TRBJ2-3|.|15|TRBV3-1|many
CASSQVATSTDTQYF
TGTGCCAGCAGCCAAGTCGCGACTAGCACAGATACGCAGTATTTT
>TRBJ2-5|.|13|TRBV6-6|few
CASSPINQETQCF
TGTGCCAGCAGCCCTATCAACCAAGAGACCCAGTGCTTC
>TRBJ1-1|.|14|TRBV27|.
CASSFQGLNTEAFF
TGTGCCAGCAGTTTTCAGGGATTAAACACTGAAGCTTTCTTT
>TRBJ2-7|.|14|TRBV20-1|.
CSARSLARGYEQHF
TGCAGTGCTAGAAGCCTAGCGAGAGGCTACGAGCAGCACTTC
>TRBJ1-1|.|14|TRBV5-4|.
CASSLGGGGAEAFF
TGTGCCAGCAGCTTGGGGGGGGGGGGGGCTGAAGCTTTCTTT
>TRBJ2-7|TRBD1|16|TRBV5-5|many
CASSLVTGQAKYEQYF
TGTGCCAGCAGCCTCGTAACGGGACAGGCAAAGTACGAGCAGTACTTC
>TRBJ1-2|.|13|TRBV29-1|medium-sized
CSVGGGVDYGYTF
TGCAGCGTTGGGGGGGGAGTAGACTATGGCTACACCTTC
>TRBJ2-3|.|16|TRBV9|many
CASSVGGAGPTDTQYF
TGTGCCAGCAGCGTAGGTGGTGCGGGGCCCACAGATACGCAGTATTTT
>TRBJ2-1|.|18|TRBV4-3|few
CASSQDPPGQSPYNEQFF
TGCGCCAGCAGCCAAGACCCCCCTGGACAGTCCCCCTACAATGAGCAGTTCTTC
>TRBJ1-2|.|15|TRBV6-1|medium-sized
CASSAWDGGLYGYTF
TGTGCCAGCAGTGCTTGGGATGGAGGACTCTATGGCTACACCTTC
>TRBJ2-7|TRBD1|14|TRBV30|.
CARSVGTGAYEQYF
TGTGCCCGGAGTGTCGGGACAGGGGCATACGAGCAGTACTTC
>TRBJ1-1|.|14|TRBV27|many
CASSLGTMNTEAFF
TGTGCCAGCAGTTTGGGAACAATGAACACTGAAGCTTTCTTT
>TRBJ1-1|.|12|TRBV7-6|medium-sized
CASSLSGGEAFF
TGTGCCAGCAGCTTAAGCGGGGGTGAAGCTTTCTTT